This T cell receptor beta chain comes out of a study of a mutant IDH1 vaccine in newly diagnosed glioma. Looking at the study overall: Radiotherapy alone preceded vaccination by 4-6 weeks; alternatively, vaccination started with temozolomide cycles. Sex distribution of treated patients was about 60% male and about 40% female; mean age was about 41 years.

This sample's time point: week 47, end of study. With topical imiquimod, each dose of the vaccine consisted of 300 ug of mutant IDH1 20-mer peptide. In weeks 1, 3, 5, 7, 11, 15, 19 and 23, patients were immunized, eight times in all. Some clones are missing from TCRdb's copy, which holds only in-frame ones; the method was immunoSEQ multiplex PCR. The repertoire holds almost 25,000 clones, with about 80% as singletons. On this clone: The antigen is undetermined.

CDR3 length: 17 residues. The receptor's source is a man aged 35-49 years with glioma. Some clones in this sample may be carry-over from other donors' samples. The genes are TRBV12-2 and TRBJ1-1. TRBV12-2 is noted as a pseudogene. The specimen was PBMCs, collected from a glioma patient whose treatment included an IDH1 peptide vaccine. Here the CDR3 reads CASRLALLSVRSTEAFF. Written as DNA, the CDR3 is TGTGCAAGTCGCTTAGCGCTTCTGTCAGTACGGTCCACTGAAGCTTTCTTT.